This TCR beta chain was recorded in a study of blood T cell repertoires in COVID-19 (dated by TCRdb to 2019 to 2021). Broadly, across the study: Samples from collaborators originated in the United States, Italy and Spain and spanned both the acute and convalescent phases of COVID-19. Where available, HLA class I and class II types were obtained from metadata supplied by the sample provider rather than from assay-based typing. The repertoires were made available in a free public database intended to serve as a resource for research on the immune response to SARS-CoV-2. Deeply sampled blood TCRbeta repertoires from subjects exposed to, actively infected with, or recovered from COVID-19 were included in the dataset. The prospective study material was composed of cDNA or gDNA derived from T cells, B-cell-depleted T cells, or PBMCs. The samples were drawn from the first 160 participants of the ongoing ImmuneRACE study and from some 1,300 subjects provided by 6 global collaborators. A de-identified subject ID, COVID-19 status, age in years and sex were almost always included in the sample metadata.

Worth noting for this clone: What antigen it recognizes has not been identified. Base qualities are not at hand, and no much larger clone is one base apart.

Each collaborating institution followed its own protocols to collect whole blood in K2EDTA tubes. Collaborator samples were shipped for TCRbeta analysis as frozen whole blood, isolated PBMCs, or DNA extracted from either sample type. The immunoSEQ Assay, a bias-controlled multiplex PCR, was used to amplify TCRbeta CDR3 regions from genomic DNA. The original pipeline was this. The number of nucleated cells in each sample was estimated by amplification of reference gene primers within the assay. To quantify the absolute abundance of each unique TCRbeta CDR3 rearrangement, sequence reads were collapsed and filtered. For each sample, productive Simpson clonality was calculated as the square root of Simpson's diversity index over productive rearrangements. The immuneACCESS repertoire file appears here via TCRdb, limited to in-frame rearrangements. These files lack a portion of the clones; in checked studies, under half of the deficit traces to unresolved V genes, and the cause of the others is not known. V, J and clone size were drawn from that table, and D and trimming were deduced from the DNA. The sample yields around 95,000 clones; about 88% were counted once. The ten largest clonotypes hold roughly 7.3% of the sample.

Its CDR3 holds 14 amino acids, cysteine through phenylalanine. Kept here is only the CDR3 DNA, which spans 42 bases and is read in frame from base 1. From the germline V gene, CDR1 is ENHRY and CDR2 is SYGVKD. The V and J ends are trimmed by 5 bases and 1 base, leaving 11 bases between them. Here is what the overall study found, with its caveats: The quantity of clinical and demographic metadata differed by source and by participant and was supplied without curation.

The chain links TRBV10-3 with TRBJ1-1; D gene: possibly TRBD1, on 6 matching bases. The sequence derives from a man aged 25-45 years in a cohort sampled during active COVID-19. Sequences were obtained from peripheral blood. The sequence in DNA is TGTGCCATCAGTCCGACAGGAAAGAACACTGAAGCTTTCTTT. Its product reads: CAISPTGKNTEAFF.